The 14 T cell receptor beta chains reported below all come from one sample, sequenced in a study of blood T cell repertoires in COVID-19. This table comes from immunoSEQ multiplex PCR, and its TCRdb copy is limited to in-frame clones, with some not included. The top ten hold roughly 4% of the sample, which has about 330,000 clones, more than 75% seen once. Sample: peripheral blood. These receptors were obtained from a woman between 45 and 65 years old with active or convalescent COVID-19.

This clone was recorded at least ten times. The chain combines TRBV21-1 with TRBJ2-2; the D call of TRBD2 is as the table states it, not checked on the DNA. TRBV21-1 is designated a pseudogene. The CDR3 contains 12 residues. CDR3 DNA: TGTGCCCCTAGCGGGGACACCGGGGAGCTGTTTTTT. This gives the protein CAPSGDTGELFF.

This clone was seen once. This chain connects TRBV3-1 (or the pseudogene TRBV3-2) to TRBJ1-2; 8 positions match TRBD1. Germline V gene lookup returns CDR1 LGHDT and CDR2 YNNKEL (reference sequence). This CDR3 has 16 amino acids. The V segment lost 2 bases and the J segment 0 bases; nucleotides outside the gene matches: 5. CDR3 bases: TGTGCCAGCAGCCAACAGGGGGCCACCTCTAACTATGGCTACACCTTC. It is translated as CASSQQGATSNYGYTF.

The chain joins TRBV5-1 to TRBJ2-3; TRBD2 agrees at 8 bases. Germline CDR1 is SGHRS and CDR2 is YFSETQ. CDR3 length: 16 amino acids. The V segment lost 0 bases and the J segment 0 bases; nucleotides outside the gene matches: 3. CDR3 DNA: TGCGCCAGCAGCTTGGGGACTAGCCCTAGCACAGATACGCAGTATTTT. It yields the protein CASSLGTSPSTDTQYF.

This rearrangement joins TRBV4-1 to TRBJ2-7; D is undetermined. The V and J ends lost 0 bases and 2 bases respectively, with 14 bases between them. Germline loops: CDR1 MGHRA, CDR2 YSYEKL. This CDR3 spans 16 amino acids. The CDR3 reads CASSQDLAGLTYEQYF. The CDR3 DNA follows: TGCGCCAGCAGCCAAGATCTGGCAGGTCTTACCTACGAGCAGTACTTC.

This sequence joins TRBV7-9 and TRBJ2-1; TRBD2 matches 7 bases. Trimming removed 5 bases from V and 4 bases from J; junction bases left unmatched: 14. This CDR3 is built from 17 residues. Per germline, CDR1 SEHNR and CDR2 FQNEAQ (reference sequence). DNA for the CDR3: TGTGCCAGCAGCACTACCTGGGGGGGAGAGGCGTACAATGAGCAGTTCTTC. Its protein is CASSTTWGGEAYNEQFF.

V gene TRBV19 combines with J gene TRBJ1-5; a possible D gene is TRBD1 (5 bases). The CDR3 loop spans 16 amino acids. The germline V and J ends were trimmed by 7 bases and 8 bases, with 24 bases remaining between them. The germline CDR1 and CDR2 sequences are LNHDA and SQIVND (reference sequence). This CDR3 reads CASKDPGSVPSEPQHF. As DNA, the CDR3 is TGTGCCAGTAAAGACCCAGGGTCCGTCCCAAGTGAGCCCCAGCATTTT.

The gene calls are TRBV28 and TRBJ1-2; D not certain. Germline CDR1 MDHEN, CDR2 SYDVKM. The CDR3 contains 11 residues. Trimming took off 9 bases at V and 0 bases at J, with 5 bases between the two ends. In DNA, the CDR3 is TGTGCCAGTAACTCTAACTATGGCTACACCTTC. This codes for CASNSNYGYTF.

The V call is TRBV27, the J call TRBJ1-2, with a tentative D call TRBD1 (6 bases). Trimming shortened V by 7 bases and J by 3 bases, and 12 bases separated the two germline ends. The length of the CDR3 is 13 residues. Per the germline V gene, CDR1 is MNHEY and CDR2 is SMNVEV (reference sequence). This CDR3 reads CASTDGQYYGYTF. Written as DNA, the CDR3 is TGTGCCAGCACCGATGGACAGTACTATGGCTACACCTTC.

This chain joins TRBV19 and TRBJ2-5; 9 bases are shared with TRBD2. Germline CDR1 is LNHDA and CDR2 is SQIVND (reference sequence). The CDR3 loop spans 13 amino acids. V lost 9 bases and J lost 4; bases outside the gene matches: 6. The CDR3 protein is CASRLAAGETQYF. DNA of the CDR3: TGTGCCAGCAGACTAGCGGCGGGAGAGACCCAGTACTTC.

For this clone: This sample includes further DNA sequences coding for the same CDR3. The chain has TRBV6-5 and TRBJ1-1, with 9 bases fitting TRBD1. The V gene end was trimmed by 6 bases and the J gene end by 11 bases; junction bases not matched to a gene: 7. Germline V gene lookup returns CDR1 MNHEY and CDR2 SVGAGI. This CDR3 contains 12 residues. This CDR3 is CASSRDRVLAFF. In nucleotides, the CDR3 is TGTGCCAGCAGCCGGGACAGGGTATTGGCTTTCTTT.

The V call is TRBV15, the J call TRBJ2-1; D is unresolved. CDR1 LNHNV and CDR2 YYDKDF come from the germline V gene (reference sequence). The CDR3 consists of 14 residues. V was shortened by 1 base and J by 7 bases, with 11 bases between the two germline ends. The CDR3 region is CATSRGRVGNEQFF. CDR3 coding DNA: TGTGCCACCAGCAGAGGCCGGGTTGGGAATGAGCAGTTCTTC.

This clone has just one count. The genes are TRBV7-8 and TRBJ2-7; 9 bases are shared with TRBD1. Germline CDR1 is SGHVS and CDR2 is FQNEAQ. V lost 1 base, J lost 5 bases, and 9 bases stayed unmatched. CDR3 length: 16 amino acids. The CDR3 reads CASSLDSGTGRDEQYF. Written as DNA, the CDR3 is TGTGCCAGCAGCTTAGACTCTGGGACAGGGAGGGACGAGCAGTACTTC.

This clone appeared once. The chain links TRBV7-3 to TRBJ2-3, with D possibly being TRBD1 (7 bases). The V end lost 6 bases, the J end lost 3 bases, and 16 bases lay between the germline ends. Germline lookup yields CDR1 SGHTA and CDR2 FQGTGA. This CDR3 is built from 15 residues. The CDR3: CASSGGTVRTDTQYF. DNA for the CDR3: TGTGCCAGCAGTGGAGGGACAGTGCGTACAGATACGCAGTATTTT.

CDR3 coding DNA: TGTGCCAGCTCACCACTGAGGGGCGGGAGGGCCTACAATGAGCAGTTCTTC. It encodes CASSPLRGGRAYNEQFF. J is TRBJ2-1 and V is TRBV18; TRBD2 aligns across 9 bases. The ends lost 1 base at V and 2 bases at J; junction bases unmatched: 6. The CDR3 consists of 17 residues. Germline V lookup: CDR1 KGHSH, CDR2 LQKENI.